The 18 T cell receptor beta chains below come from one sample, sequenced in a study of T cell responses to AZD1222 COVID-19 vaccine. Sequencing was performed with immunoSEQ multiplex PCR; in TCRdb, only in-frame clones are kept and a portion is missing. The data show about 160,000 clones, with approximately 94% seen just once and about 4.6% held by the top ten. The sequencing here drew on peripheral blood, taken 28 days after the second AZD1222 dose. These receptors came from an adult who received the AZD1222 COVID-19 vaccine.

This clone was found a few times. J is TRBJ1-2 and V is TRBV7-8; weak D call: TRBD1 (5 bases). Germline values: CDR1 SGHVS, CDR2 FQNEAQ. Trimming removed 8 bases at V and 1 base at J, with 11 bases between. The CDR3 has 13 residues. The CDR3 loop reads CASAAGVNYGYTF. The CDR3 nucleotides are TGTGCCAGCGCGGCGGGGGTTAACTATGGCTACACCTTC.

This clone appeared once. CDR3 sequence: CASSQDLWDSEETQYF. The CDR3 DNA follows: TGTGCCAGCAGCCAAGACCTTTGGGACTCCGAAGAGACCCAGTACTTC. This sequence joins TRBV4-2 and TRBJ2-5, with D possibly matching TRBD2 (6 bases). This CDR3 is 16 amino acids long. Germline CDR1 LGHNA, CDR2 YNFKEQ. V was trimmed by 0 bases and J by 3 bases, leaving 14 bases between them.

V usage is TRBV11-2 and J usage is TRBJ2-2, with D tentatively TRBD2 (6 bases). CDR1 SGHAT and CDR2 FQNNGV come from the germline V gene. Between the trimmed V and J ends, which lost 5 bases and 0 bases, there was a span of 13 bases. The CDR3 has 16 residues. CDR3 loop: CASSVGRYPNTGELFF. The DNA for the CDR3 is TGTGCCAGCAGCGTTGGGAGGTATCCGAACACCGGGGAGCTGTTTTTT.

The chain carries TRBV30 and TRBJ1-5, with D perhaps TRBD1 (5 bases). Looked up from germline, CDR1 is GTSNPN and CDR2 is SVGIG (reference sequence). The length of the CDR3 is 13 residues. V was pared by 0 bases and J by 9 bases, with 12 bases between. The CDR3 nucleotides read TGTGCCTGGAGTGTCTTATCGGGGGTGCCCCAGCATTTT. Its protein product is CAWSVLSGVPQHF.

The genes are TRBV24-1 and TRBJ1-2; TRBD1 matches at 11 bases. This CDR3 contains 18 residues. Germline V lookup: CDR1 KGHDR, CDR2 SFDVKD. Trimming removed 5 bases from V and 3 bases from J; junction bases left unmatched: 13. This CDR3 is CATSAVDSGTGGDYGYTF. Here the CDR3 DNA reads TGTGCCACCAGTGCAGTAGATTCCGGGACAGGGGGAGACTATGGCTACACCTTC.

The chain joins TRBV3-1 (or the pseudogene TRBV3-2) to TRBJ2-2, with TRBD2 as a possible D gene (5 bases). The germline V gene encodes CDR1 LGHDT and CDR2 YNNKEL (reference sequence). This CDR3 contains 18 residues. V dropped 4 bases and J dropped 0 bases, with 18 bases sitting between them. CDR3 region: CASSPVGLLVPNTGELFF. The CDR3 DNA follows: TGTGCCAGCAGCCCCGTTGGGTTACTAGTTCCGAACACCGGGGAGCTGTTTTTT.

This chain uses TRBV3-1 (or the pseudogene TRBV3-2) with TRBJ1-3; maybe TRBD1 (5 bases). Deletions cut 0 bases from V and 3 bases from J, with 12 bases between. The CDR3 length is 16 residues. From germline, CDR1 is LGHDT and CDR2 YNNKEL (reference sequence). Written as DNA, the CDR3 is TGTGCCAGCAGCCAAGAAGCAGGGCTCCGTGGAAACACCATATATTTT. Translation gives CASSQEAGLRGNTIYF.

The chain links TRBV28 to TRBJ1-5; D gene unclear. CDR1 is MDHEN and CDR2 is SYDVKM in the germline V gene. The V end lost 1 base, the J end lost 0 bases, and 16 bases lay between the germline ends. The CDR3 runs 18 residues. CDR3 region: CASSLYDSWRVSNQPQHF. The CDR3 DNA sequence: TGTGCCAGCAGTTTATATGATTCGTGGAGGGTTAGCAATCAGCCCCAGCATTTT.

The genes are TRBV12-1 and TRBJ1-4. TRBV12-1 is a pseudogene segment. CDR3 size: 16 residues. The CDR3: CASSVPRGGTNEKLFF. The DNA for the CDR3 is TGTGCCAGCAGCGTACCCCGCGGCGGTACAAATGAAAAACTGTTTTTT.

The V call is TRBV10-1, the J call TRBJ2-1; TRBD2 matches 9 bases. J lost 6 bases, V lost 5 bases, and 5 bases had no gene match. The length of the CDR3 is 14 residues. From germline, CDR1 is WNHNN and CDR2 SYGVQD (reference sequence). DNA for the CDR3: TGCGCCAGCAGTTCCCTAGCGGGAATCAATGAGCAGTTCTTC. Its translation: CASSSLAGINEQFF.

The chain has TRBV10-2 and TRBJ1-4, with a possible D match to TRBD1 (5 bases). The germline CDR1 and CDR2 sequences are WSHSY and SAAADI. Trimming left V 9 bases short and J 4 bases short, with 18 bases between. The CDR3 consists of 15 residues. CDR3 sequence reads: CASRVAAGGNEKLFF. DNA of the CDR3: TGCGCCAGTAGAGTGGCGGCTGGGGGTAATGAAAAACTGTTTTTT.

The V gene is TRBV28, the J gene TRBJ2-7, with D perhaps TRBD1 (5 bases). The germline V gene has CDR1 MDHEN and CDR2 SYDVKM. Trimming stripped 2 bases from V and 6 bases from J, with 17 bases between. CDR3 length: 15 residues. The CDR3 DNA reads TGTGCCAGCAGTTTAGTATCTTTAGGGGCCCGCGAGCAGTACTTC. Translated, it gives CASSLVSLGAREQYF. The entire variable domain, with the rest obtained from reference TRBV28 and TRBJ2-7, is as follows: DVKVTQSSRYLVKRTGEKVFLECVQDMDHENMFWYRQDPGLGLRLIYFSYDVKMKEKGDIPEGYSVSREKKERFSLILESASTNQTSMYLCASSLVSLGAREQYFGPGTRLTVT.

J is TRBJ1-2 and V is TRBV3-1 (or the pseudogene TRBV3-2); D unresolved. The germline gives CDR1 LGHDT, CDR2 YNNKEL (reference sequence). CDR3 length: 12 residues. The V and J ends lost 3 bases and 7 bases respectively, with 9 bases between them. In DNA form, the CDR3 reads TGTGCCAGCAGCCAGAAGCCCGGTGGCTACACCTTC. Encoded protein: CASSQKPGGYTF.

The chain has TRBV25-1 and TRBJ2-5; a weak D match, TRBD2 (5 bases). This CDR3 spans 13 amino acids. V dropped 4 bases and J dropped 4 bases, with 10 bases sitting between them. The germline V gene has CDR1 MGHDK and CDR2 SYGVNS. The CDR3 bases are TGTGCCAGCAGTGGGGAGCCCGTAGAGACCCAGTACTTC. Translating it yields CASSGEPVETQYF.

The V call is TRBV5-5, the J call TRBJ1-6; possible D gene TRBD1, 6 bases. The CDR3 runs to 13 residues. Germline loops: CDR1 SGHKS, CDR2 YYEKEE (reference sequence). V gave up 7 bases and J gave up 5 bases, with 10 bases separating them. The CDR3 sequence is CASRQGNNSPLHF. The CDR3 region has the DNA TGTGCCAGCCGCCAGGGGAATAATTCACCCCTCCACTTT.

This clone turned up a few times. Germline is not matched at one junction end, which may reflect a read error. The chain couples TRBV4-2 to TRBJ2-7, with 8 bases matching TRBD1. CDR1 and CDR2 from the germline V gene are LGHNA and YNFKEQ. The CDR3 is 14 residues long. This CDR3 is CASSEDRGGYEQYF. The CDR3 DNA follows: TGTGCCAGCAGCGAAGACAGGGGCGGGTACGAGCAGTACTTC.

In DNA form, the CDR3 reads TGTGCCAGCAGCTTGGGTGGTTTATCGGACTTTCAGGAGACCCAGTACTTC. Translated: CASSLGGLSDFQETQYF. The chain is built from TRBV5-6 and TRBJ2-5; TRBD2 is a possible D gene (5 bases). The germline V and J ends were trimmed by 0 bases and 5 bases, with 20 bases remaining between them. This CDR3 has 17 amino acids. In germline, CDR1 is SGHDT, CDR2 YYEEEE. The complete variable domain, with remaining parts taken from reference TRBV5-6 and TRBJ2-5, reads DAGVTQSPTHLIKTRGQQVTLRCSPKSGHDTVSWYQQALGQGPQFIFQYYEEEERQRGNFPDRFSGHQFPNYSSELNVNALLLGDSALYLCASSLGGLSDFQETQYFGPGTRLLVL.

The V gene is TRBV3-1 (or the pseudogene TRBV3-2), the J gene TRBJ2-7, with 8 bases aligning to TRBD2. The CDR3 is 15 residues long. Germline-derived CDR1 and CDR2 are LGHDT and YNNKEL (reference sequence). The V and J ends lost 5 bases and 0 bases, in that order; junction bases with no gene match: 6. DNA for the CDR3: TGTGCCAGCAGCACGCTAGCGGGCAGCTCCTACGAGCAGTACTTC. This codes for CASSTLAGSSYEQYF.